The entry below gives a single TCR beta chain sequence along with its context. Its antigen is as yet unknown. Germline V CDR1 and CDR2: SGHVS, FQNEAQ. J was trimmed by 4 bases and V by 11 bases; bases with no gene match: 12. The CDR3 covers 16 residues. The entry originates in a study of T cell clones after liver transplantation. Study results and caveats: The donor-reactive repertoire was only partly measurable in a couple of subjects, lacking donor cells.

Profiling relied on immunoSEQ multiplex PCR, and the TCRdb table lists in-frame clones only, not all of them. The sample has 40,000 to 55,000 clones, 86% seen once; the top ten hold roughly 2.7%. The TCR comes from a human patient who received a liver transplant. Among the T cells, some may be from the graft donor. The sample was CD4+ T cells from blood, taken 24 months after liver transplant. The rearrangement links TRBV7-8 to TRBJ2-2, with TRBD2 matching 11 bases. CDR3 DNA sequence: TGTGCCGGGCTTAGCGGGAGGGCCTGGAGCACCGGGGAGCTGTTTTTT. Translated, it gives CAGLSGRAWSTGELFF.